The 19 T cell receptor beta chains below all came from one sample that was sequenced in a study of shared clonotypes between healthy human individuals. The protocol was immunoSEQ multiplex PCR, while the TCRdb copy is restricted to in-frame clones and leaves out a portion. The sample lists approximately 530,000 clones, more than 95% seen once, with 0.055% to 0.075% in the top ten. Sequenced material: naive CD4+ T cells sorted from blood. The subset here: CD45RA+ positively selected. Source of these receptors: a woman aged 30 to 39 in good health.

This CDR3 reads CASSLPAGTVNYEQYF. Written as DNA, the CDR3 is TGCGCCAGCAGCCTACCCGCGGGGACGGTAAACTACGAGCAGTACTTC. The chain has TRBV5-1 and TRBJ2-7, with a possible D match to TRBD2 (6 bases). This CDR3 region has 16 residues. The V end lost 4 bases, the J end lost 3 bases, and 20 bases lay between the germline ends. Germline CDR1 and CDR2: SGHRS and YFSETQ.

The CDR3 sequence is CASSLNSYEQYF. Written as DNA, the CDR3 is TGTGCCAGCAGCCTAAATTCCTACGAGCAGTACTTC. The J gene is TRBJ2-5, the V gene TRBV7-9, with D hard to call. The DNA end is a closer match to TRBJ2-7, so the J assignment may be wrong. Per germline, CDR1 SEHNR and CDR2 FQNEAQ (reference sequence). CDR3 length equals 12 residues.

Regarding this clone: The sample carries other DNA sequences with the same CDR3. The genes are TRBV18 and TRBJ2-3; D call uncertain. The germline CDR1 and CDR2 sequences are KGHSH and LQKENI. The CDR3 loop spans 15 amino acids. V was clipped by 1 base and J by 0 bases, with 8 bases between them. Here the CDR3 DNA reads TGTGCCAGCTCACCACTGGGCAGTAGCACAGATACGCAGTATTTT. The encoded protein is CASSPLGSSTDTQYF.

This chain connects TRBV28 to TRBJ2-7; the D is unclear. The CDR3 runs to 12 residues. V dropped 6 bases and J dropped 3 bases, with 9 bases sitting between them. CDR1 and CDR2 (germline): MDHEN, SYDVKM. CDR3 nucleotides: TGTGCCAGCAGGTCAAGAGGCTACGAGCAGTACTTC. Protein: CASRSRGYEQYF.

The V gene is TRBV10-3, the J gene TRBJ1-5; D is perhaps TRBD1 (5 bases). Germline CDR1 is ENHRY and CDR2 is SYGVKD. Trimming pared 4 bases from V and 2 bases from J, leaving 6 bases between. This CDR3 has 13 residues. CDR3 coding DNA: TGTGCCATCAGTGGAGGGGGCAATCAGCCCCAGCATTTT. Its translation: CAISGGGNQPQHF.

The chain joins TRBV2 to TRBJ2-1; 8 bases line up with TRBD1. Germline lookup yields CDR1 SNHLY and CDR2 FYNNEI. This CDR3 is built from 13 residues. The ends lost 4 bases at V and 8 bases at J; junction bases unmatched: 4. CDR3 DNA: TGTGCCAGCAGTGGACAGGGGCTGGATGAGCAGTTCTTC. Protein product: CASSGQGLDEQFF.

V is TRBV7-9 and J is TRBJ2-1; D not certain. V was trimmed by 3 bases and J by 0 bases, leaving 6 bases between them. CDR1 and CDR2 (germline): SEHNR, FQNEAQ (reference sequence). The length of the CDR3 is 14 residues. In DNA form, the CDR3 reads TGTGCCAGCAGCTTCGGTAACTCCTACAATGAGCAGTTCTTC. Translating it yields CASSFGNSYNEQFF.

The V call is TRBV2, the J call TRBJ2-7, with 10 bases that match TRBD2. Germline V lookup: CDR1 SNHLY, CDR2 FYNNEI. With 6 bases clipped from V and 1 base from J, the junction kept 6 bases outside the gene matches. The CDR3 sequence is 15 residues long. The CDR3 nucleotides are TGTGCCAGCAGGGCCGGGACTAGCGTATCCTACGAGCAGTACTTC. Protein product: CASRAGTSVSYEQYF.

The chain combines TRBV5-4 with TRBJ2-5, with no clear D. V lost 0 bases to trimming and J lost 3 bases, with 9 bases between them. This CDR3 comprises 14 residues. The germline V gene has CDR1 SGHNT and CDR2 YYREEE (reference sequence). The CDR3 nucleotides read TGTGCCAGCAGCTTGGCACAGACGAAAGAGACCCAGTACTTC. Its protein product is CASSLAQTKETQYF.

The J gene is TRBJ2-1, the V gene TRBV7-3; a possible D gene is TRBD2 (5 bases). Germline values: CDR1 SGHTA, CDR2 FQGTGA. CDR3 length: 15 residues. Trimming removed 5 bases at V and 0 bases at J, with 11 bases between. The CDR3 reads CASSPDYSSYNEQFF. CDR3 sequence (DNA): TGTGCCAGCAGCCCCGACTACTCCTCCTACAATGAGCAGTTCTTC.

The V gene is TRBV15, the J gene TRBJ2-3, with 7 bases fitting TRBD2. The V gene end was trimmed by 1 base and the J gene end by 2 bases; junction bases not matched to a gene: 3. The germline V gene has CDR1 LNHNV and CDR2 YYDKDF (reference sequence). The CDR3 is 15 residues long. This chain's CDR3 is CATSRGTSPTDTQYF. Written as DNA, the CDR3 is TGTGCCACCAGCAGAGGGACTAGTCCCACAGATACGCAGTATTTT. The full variable domain, rest sourced from reference TRBV15 and TRBJ2-3, is DAMVIQNPRYQVTQFGKPVTLSCSQTLNHNVMYWYQQKSSQAPKLLFHYYDKDFNNEADTPDNFQSRRPNTSFCFLDIRSPGLGDTAMYLCATSRGTSPTDTQYFGPGTRLTVL.

This chain connects TRBV9 to TRBJ2-2; 8 bases agree with TRBD1. The germline gives CDR1 SGDLS, CDR2 YYNGEE. The CDR3 spans 14 residues. J lost 0 bases, V lost 5 bases, and 0 bases had no gene match. CDR3 bases: TGTGCCAGCAGACAGGGGGCGAACACCGGGGAGCTGTTTTTT. Amino acid sequence: CASRQGANTGELFF.

This sequence joins TRBV7-8 and TRBJ2-1, with 12 bases aligning to TRBD2. The CDR3 is made up of 15 amino acids. Germline V CDR1 and CDR2: SGHVS, FQNEAQ. V shed 11 bases and J 4 bases; nucleotides not matched to a gene: 9. The CDR3 region is CASLAGGQTYNEQFF. CDR3 DNA sequence: TGTGCCTCCCTAGCGGGAGGGCAGACGTACAATGAGCAGTTCTTC.

The chain employs TRBV27 and TRBJ1-1, with TRBD1 matching over 10 bases. J was trimmed by 4 bases and V by 0 bases; bases with no gene match: 14. There are 19 residues in the CDR3. The germline gives CDR1 MNHEY, CDR2 SMNVEV (reference sequence). The CDR3 region is CASSLSSPRTGGFVTEAFF. CDR3 bases: TGTGCCAGCAGTTTATCGAGTCCCCGGACAGGGGGATTCGTCACTGAAGCTTTCTTT.

V gene TRBV28 combines with J gene TRBJ2-3; no clear D gene. Looked up from germline, CDR1 is MDHEN and CDR2 is SYDVKM. The CDR3 contains 15 residues. V shed 3 bases and J shed 0 bases, with 10 bases lying between them. The CDR3 sequence is CASSFALSSTDTQYF. CDR3 bases: TGTGCCAGCAGTTTCGCCCTAAGCAGCACAGATACGCAGTATTTT.

V and J are TRBV6-6 and TRBJ1-1, with D unresolved. V shed 7 bases and J shed 0 bases, with 12 bases lying between them. The CDR3 loop spans 14 amino acids. Germline CDR1 reads MNHNY; CDR2 reads SVGAGI (reference sequence). The chain's CDR3 is CASTPVSVNTEAFF. DNA for the CDR3: TGTGCCAGCACCCCCGTCAGTGTGAACACTGAAGCTTTCTTT.

V and J are TRBV6-1 and TRBJ2-7; no clear D. V lost 2 bases and J lost 0, with 5 bases in between. Germline CDR1 is MNHNS and CDR2 is SASEGT. The CDR3 is made up of 13 amino acids. The CDR3 protein is CASSEQASYEQYF. In nucleotides, the CDR3 is TGTGCCAGCAGTGAACAGGCCTCCTACGAGCAGTACTTC.

CDR3 region: CASSSMDRDRWLEQYF. CDR3 coding DNA: TGTGCCAGCAGCTCCATGGATCGGGACAGGTGGCTCGAGCAGTACTTC. V and J are TRBV28 and TRBJ2-7; the match to TRBD1 covers 8 bases. J gave up 6 bases and V 6 bases, and 16 bases lay outside the gene matches. The germline CDR1 and CDR2 sequences are MDHEN and SYDVKM. The CDR3 has 16 residues.

This clone was seen a single time. The chain is built from TRBV18 and TRBJ2-7; no firm D call. This CDR3 spans 15 amino acids. The V end was cut by 5 bases, the J end by 3 bases, with 17 bases between. Germline assignment: CDR1 KGHSH and CDR2 LQKENI. CDR3 protein: CASSAEGWSLYEQYF. The CDR3 DNA sequence: TGTGCCAGCTCAGCGGAAGGGTGGTCCCTCTACGAGCAGTACTTC.